This TCR beta chain emerged from a study of long-term antiretroviral therapy in people with HIV. Study in general: When the earliest samples were collected, ART was typically delayed until CD4 counts fell.

On this clone: As yet, its antigen is unknown.

An immunoSEQ assay, version v3.0, was performed at survey level. Sequencing used immunoSEQ multiplex PCR; TCRdb keeps in-frame clones, though not all of them. The sample lists 30,000 to 40,000 clones; 87% were seen once. General observations from the study: Post-ART samples showed increased diversity that remained below transplant donor control levels. Repertoires in HIV (unlike those of controls) had narrower CDR3 length ranges.

Every specimen held between roughly 0.85-11 million cryopreserved PBMC. These were thawed and washed before DNA extraction. The germline V gene has CDR1 MNHNS and CDR2 SASEGT. V was shortened by 7 bases and J by 1 base, with 8 bases between the two germline ends. The CDR3 loop spans 13 amino acids. The sequence derives from a young man with HIV. The chain has TRBV6-1 and TRBJ1-5; D is unresolved. Sequenced material: unsorted PBMCs, taken 1.1 years after starting antiretroviral therapy. The chain's CDR3 is CASTVRSNQPQHF. The CDR3 DNA sequence: TGTGCCAGCACTGTAAGAAGCAATCAGCCCCAGCATTTT.